One sample yielded the 20 T cell receptor beta chains listed below, sequenced in a study of somatic mutations in cytotoxic T cells in rheumatoid arthritis. TCRdb's copy holds only in-frame clones and misses some; the assay was immunoSEQ multiplex PCR. The profile covers about 29,000 clones, with roughly 86% appearing a single time and more than 8% taken by the ten largest. The source material was CD8+ T cells sorted from blood. Receptors were obtained from an adult with rheumatoid arthritis.

The rearrangement links TRBV7-9 to TRBJ1-3; no firm D call. V was cut by 1 base and J by 2 bases, with 15 bases left in between. The CDR3 runs to 17 residues. CDR1 SEHNR and CDR2 FQNEAQ come from the germline V gene (reference sequence). Written as DNA, the CDR3 is TGTGCCAGCAGCTTAGTTGGGAATAGAGGGACTGGAAACACCATATATTTT. Protein product: CASSLVGNRGTGNTIYF.

J is TRBJ2-7 and V is TRBV6-1; D is perhaps TRBD2 (6 bases). The CDR3 totals 13 residues. In germline, CDR1 is MNHNS, CDR2 SASEGT. V was cut by 9 bases and J by 0 bases, with 12 bases left in between. The CDR3 DNA is TGTGCCAGGGGACTTCCCAGCTCCTACGAGCAGTACTTC. This codes for CARGLPSSYEQYF.

The genes are TRBV5-4 and TRBJ2-7, with a tentative D call TRBD2 (5 bases). CDR1 and CDR2 (germline): SGHNT, YYREEE (reference sequence). V lost 2 bases and J lost 1, with 7 bases in between. CDR3 length: 13 amino acids. The CDR3: CASSLLDSYEQYF. For the CDR3, the DNA is TGTGCCAGCAGCTTACTAGATTCCTACGAGCAGTACTTC.

This clone has only one observation. J is TRBJ2-1 and V is TRBV7-9; TRBD2 matches 7 bases. Germline V CDR1 and CDR2: SEHNR, FQNEAQ (reference sequence). This CDR3 is built from 15 residues. With V trimmed by 4 bases and J by 8 bases, 11 bases remained unmatched. The CDR3 nucleotides read TGTGCCAGCAGCTCATGGGGGGGAGGGCTTGATGAGCAGTTCTTC. Residues: CASSSWGGGLDEQFF.

This clone was observed a single time. The chain carries TRBV25-1 and TRBJ1-5, with D possibly TRBD1 on 6 matching bases. V was trimmed by 0 bases and J by 5 bases, leaving 11 bases between them. Looked up from germline, CDR1 is MGHDK and CDR2 is SYGVNS. The CDR3 spans 15 residues. The DNA of the CDR3 is TGTGCCAGCAGTGAATACGGACAGACAGATCAGCCCCAGCATTTT. Amino acids: CASSEYGQTDQPQHF.

This chain joins TRBV11-3 and TRBJ2-3; 8 bases fit TRBD1. The CDR3 is 14 residues long. Trimming took 5 bases from V and 6 from J; bases not matched to a gene: 7. CDR1 is SGHNT and CDR2 is YENEEA in the germline V gene. CDR3 sequence: CASSPPGQDDTQYF. CDR3 DNA sequence: TGTGCCAGCAGCCCGCCGGGACAGGACGATACGCAGTATTTT.

The chain has TRBV4-3 and TRBJ2-7; maybe TRBD1 (6 bases). Between the trimmed V and J ends, which lost 2 bases and 0 bases, there was a span of 14 bases. CDR1 LGHNA and CDR2 YSLEER come from the germline V gene. The CDR3 consists of 16 residues. The DNA of the CDR3 is TGCGCCAGCAGCCAACACCCGGACAGTGGCTCCTACGAGCAGTACTTC. Translated: CASSQHPDSGSYEQYF.

The V and J genes are TRBV7-9 and TRBJ1-2; D gene ambiguous. The CDR3 runs 13 residues. Trimming removed 2 bases at V and 8 bases at J, with 12 bases between. Looked up from germline, CDR1 is SEHNR and CDR2 is FQNEAQ (reference sequence). This CDR3 reads CASSLITDHGYTF. In nucleotides, the CDR3 is TGTGCCAGCAGCTTAATTACAGATCACGGCTACACCTTC.

CDR3 in DNA: TGCAGCGCCGAAGGCGGGGCCAACGTCCTGACTTTC. Its translation is CSAEGGANVLTF. The chain recombines TRBV29-1 with TRBJ2-6; D gene uncertain. Trimming shortened V by 7 bases and J by 4 bases, and 8 bases separated the two germline ends. Germline V gene lookup returns CDR1 SQVTM and CDR2 ANQGSEA. This CDR3 spans 12 amino acids.

V is TRBV7-9 and J is TRBJ1-4; D is possibly TRBD1 (6 bases). Germline V lookup: CDR1 SEHNR, CDR2 FQNEAQ (reference sequence). This CDR3 spans 16 amino acids. V dropped 5 bases and J dropped 5 bases, with 18 bases sitting between them. This CDR3 reads CASSTSDRSANEKLFF. The CDR3 DNA is TGTGCCAGCAGCACCTCTGACAGGTCGGCAAATGAAAAACTGTTTTTT.

This clone was seen just once. The chain combines TRBV28 with TRBJ2-1, with 9 bases aligning to TRBD2. CDR1 is MDHEN and CDR2 is SYDVKM in the germline V gene. The CDR3 is 17 amino acids. Germline trimming cut 3 bases from V and 3 bases from J; bases unmatched to any gene: 9. CDR3 residues: CASSLSAGGLIYNEQFF. The CDR3, as DNA: TGTGCCAGCAGTTTGTCAGCGGGGGGCCTTATCTACAATGAGCAGTTCTTC.

This clone was seen once. This chain connects TRBV6-5 to TRBJ2-1, with TRBD2 matching over 11 bases. The J segment lost 12 bases and the V segment lost 2 bases, leaving 9 bases of the junction unmatched. This CDR3 is 15 amino acids long. The germline CDR1 and CDR2 sequences are MNHEY and SVGAGI. This CDR3 reads CASSYGSGGAQGQFF. DNA for the CDR3: TGTGCCAGCAGTTACGGTAGCGGGGGGGCCCAAGGGCAGTTCTTC.

In this sample, this clone turned up once. J is TRBJ2-5 and V is TRBV7-9; no reliable D call. CDR1 and CDR2 (germline): SEHNR, FQNEAQ (reference sequence). V lost 3 bases and J 6 bases, leaving 5 bases between the germline ends. The CDR3 covers 11 residues. CDR3 sequence reads: CASSFSKTQYF. CDR3 nucleotides: TGTGCCAGCAGCTTCTCCAAGACCCAGTACTTC.

The chain combines TRBV27 with TRBJ2-3; a possible D gene is TRBD2 (6 bases). The length of the CDR3 is 15 residues. Germline V gives CDR1 MNHEY, CDR2 SMNVEV (reference sequence). The ends were cut back, 1 base at V and 1 base at J, with 9 bases in the middle. The CDR3 DNA sequence: TGTGCCAGCAGTTTATTGGGGGGACGCACAGATACGCAGTATTTT. Its protein product is CASSLLGGRTDTQYF.

CDR3 sequence reads: CASSYSTGYNEQFF. The CDR3 region has the DNA TGTGCCAGCAGTTATTCGACAGGGTACAATGAGCAGTTCTTC. The rearrangement uses TRBV6-5 and TRBJ2-1; TRBD1 aligns across 7 bases. Germline trimming cut 3 bases from V and 4 bases from J; bases unmatched to any gene: 3. Germline-derived CDR1 and CDR2 are MNHEY and SVGAGI. There are 14 residues in the CDR3.

The gene calls are TRBV29-1 and TRBJ1-1; D is undetermined. Trimming shortened V by 0 bases and J by 5 bases, and 10 bases separated the two germline ends. CDR3 size: 13 residues. The V gene's germline CDR1 is SQVTM and CDR2 ANQGSEA. CDR3 bases: TGCAGCGTTGAAGATGGCGCAGAGACTGAAGCTTTCTTT. Translated: CSVEDGAETEAFF. The complete variable domain, with remaining parts taken from reference TRBV29-1 and TRBJ1-1, reads SAVISQKPSRDICQRGTSLTIQCQVDSQVTMMFWYRQQPGQSLTLIATANQGSEATYESGFVIDKFPISRPNLTFSTLTVSNMSPEDSSIYLCSVEDGAETEAFFGQGTRLTVV.

The V call is TRBV5-1, the J call TRBJ1-2, with 8 bases aligning to TRBD1. The CDR3 covers 13 residues. The V and J ends lost 5 bases and 7 bases, in that order; junction bases with no gene match: 7. Germline values: CDR1 SGHRS, CDR2 YFSETQ. The CDR3 protein is CASSWGTGFGYTF. CDR3 DNA: TGCGCCAGCAGTTGGGGGACAGGTTTTGGCTACACCTTC.

The chain carries TRBV6-5 and TRBJ1-4; D gene ambiguous. The CDR3 spans 13 residues. In germline, CDR1 is MNHEY, CDR2 SVGAGI. The V and J ends lost 2 bases and 2 bases respectively, with 3 bases between them. The CDR3 loop reads CASSYRTNEKLFF. In DNA, the CDR3 is TGTGCCAGCAGTTACCGGACTAATGAAAAACTGTTTTTT.

The chain employs TRBV6-5 and TRBJ1-2; D perhaps matches TRBD1 (6 bases). The CDR3 runs to 12 residues. Germline loops: CDR1 MNHEY, CDR2 SVGAGI. Deletions cut 6 bases from V and 5 bases from J, with 10 bases between. CDR3: CASRDRLYGYTF. CDR3 DNA sequence: TGTGCCAGCAGGGACAGACTTTATGGCTACACCTTC.

The CDR3 region has the DNA TGCAGCGTTGCTACCGAACAGTACACCGGGGAGCTGTTTTTT. Its protein is CSVATEQYTGELFF. The rearrangement joins TRBV29-1 to TRBJ2-2, with D uncertain. The CDR3 has 14 amino acids. The V gene lost 4 bases and the J gene lost 3 bases, with 12 bases spanning the gap. The germline CDR1 and CDR2 sequences are SQVTM and ANQGSEA.